What follows are 32 T cell receptor beta chains derived from one specimen sequenced in a study of cytomegalovirus exposure and HLA in healthy donors. Primers: 60 Vbeta forward and 13 Jbeta reverse. The table came from immunoSEQ multiplex PCR; TCRdb's copy has only in-frame clones and leaves some out. The sample records tens of thousands of clones, approximately 78% being singletons. The sequenced material came from PBMCs. These receptors came from a male donor in good health and CMV-seropositive.

The V and J genes are TRBV11-2 and TRBJ2-2; 9 bases align to TRBD2. CDR1 is SGHAT, CDR2 FQNNGV, per germline. The CDR3 consists of 17 residues. V trimming: 4 bases; J trimming: 1 base; junction bases outside the gene matches: 7. The CDR3 DNA follows: TGTGCCAGCAGCTCATCATCGACTAGCGGGAACACCGGGGAGCTGTTTTTT. Translated, it gives CASSSSSTSGNTGELFF. The variable domain in full, with the rest retrieved from reference TRBV11-2 and TRBJ2-2, is EAGVAQSPRYKIIEKRQSVAFWCNPISGHATLYWYQQILGQGPKLLIQFQNNGVVDDSQLPKDRFSAERLKGVDSTLKIQPAKLEDSAVYLCASSSSSTSGNTGELFFGEGSRLTVL.

The chain is built from TRBV28 and TRBJ2-7; TRBD2 agrees at 9 bases. The CDR3 runs to 15 residues. Germline V lookup: CDR1 MDHEN, CDR2 SYDVKM. The trim removed 5 bases at V and 3 bases at J, leaving 8 bases unmatched. CDR3 nucleotide sequence: TGTGCCAGCAGTCCGTTAGCGGGGGCCGTCTACGAGCAGTACTTC. Encoded protein: CASSPLAGAVYEQYF.

This rearrangement joins TRBV7-9 to TRBJ2-3; a possible D gene is TRBD2 (5 bases). This CDR3 region has 14 residues. CDR1 SEHNR and CDR2 FQNEAQ come from the germline V gene (reference sequence). Trimming took 5 bases from V and 7 from J, leaving 16 bases between them. CDR3 nucleotides: TGTGCCAGCAGCCCAGAGGGCGCATTGAATACGCAGTATTTT. This translates into CASSPEGALNTQYF.

The DNA of the CDR3 is TGTGCCAGCAGTGAAACCGGACTAGTAGGGGGCAATGAGCAGTTCTTC. Encoded protein: CASSETGLVGGNEQFF. This chain uses TRBV2 with TRBJ2-1; perhaps TRBD2 as D (7 bases). This CDR3 has 16 residues. The germline V gene encodes CDR1 SNHLY and CDR2 FYNNEI. Trimming stripped 2 bases from V and 6 bases from J, with 17 bases between. Complete variable domain (other parts from reference TRBV2 and TRBJ2-1): EPEVTQTPSHQVTQMGQEVILRCVPISNHLYFYWYRQILGQKVEFLVSFYNNEISEKSEIFDDQFSVERPDGSNFTLKIRSTKLEDSAMYFCASSETGLVGGNEQFFGPGTRLTVL.

The chain uses TRBV19 and TRBJ2-3; 7 positions agree with TRBD2. J was trimmed by 5 bases and V by 2 bases; bases with no gene match: 13. This CDR3 contains 17 residues. The V gene's germline CDR1 is LNHDA and CDR2 SQIVND (reference sequence). The DNA of the CDR3 is TGTGCCAGTAGTATAAAGGGCTTCGGAGGACTAGAAGATACGCAGTATTTT. Translated: CASSIKGFGGLEDTQYF.

This chain connects TRBV11-1 to TRBJ2-4; D remains ambiguous. V lost 2 bases and J 6 bases, leaving 11 bases between the germline ends. The germline V gene has CDR1 SGHAT and CDR2 FQDESV (reference sequence). The CDR3 contains 14 residues. Here the CDR3 reads CASSLRQVRNIQYF. For the CDR3, the DNA is TGTGCCAGCAGCTTACGGCAGGTCCGAAACATTCAGTACTTC. The whole variable domain, remainder taken from reference TRBV11-1 and TRBJ2-4, is EAEVAQSPRYKITEKSQAVAFWCDPISGHATLYWYRQILGQGPELLVQFQDESVVDDSQLPKDRFSAERLKGVDSTLKIQPAELGDSAMYLCASSLRQVRNIQYFGAGTRLSVL.

This chain connects TRBV28 to TRBJ2-1, with a possible D match to TRBD2 (7 bases). Trimming removed 3 bases at V and 4 bases at J, with 16 bases between. This CDR3 contains 16 residues. CDR1 MDHEN and CDR2 SYDVKM come from the germline V gene. The DNA of the CDR3 is TGTGCCAGCAGTTTTCGCTGGCGGGGGCTATACAATGAGCAGTTCTTC. It codes for CASSFRWRGLYNEQFF.

This clone has a handful of counts. V usage is TRBV5-1 and J usage is TRBJ1-1, with a tentative D call TRBD1 (5 bases). This CDR3 is built from 15 residues. V shed 1 base and J shed 3 bases, with 13 bases lying between them. Germline values: CDR1 SGHRS, CDR2 YFSETQ. In DNA form, the CDR3 reads TGCGCCAGCAGCTTGAACCTACAGGTTCACACTGAAGCTTTCTTT. Protein sequence: CASSLNLQVHTEAFF.

V is TRBV30 and J is TRBJ2-5; perhaps TRBD1 as D (5 bases). The CDR3 length is 13 residues. Germline V gives CDR1 GTSNPN, CDR2 SVGIG (reference sequence). Trimming removed 0 bases at V and 4 bases at J, with 9 bases between. CDR3 bases: TGTGCCTGGAGTGTAGGGGTTGGAGAGACCCAGTACTTC. This sequence encodes CAWSVGVGETQYF.

The chain carries TRBV15 and TRBJ2-1, with D perhaps TRBD1 (6 bases). Between the trimmed V and J ends, which lost 8 bases and 0 bases, there was a span of 8 bases. The CDR3 is 13 residues long. Germline CDR1 reads LNHNV; CDR2 reads YYDKDF (reference sequence). CDR3 in DNA: TGTGCCACCCAGGACAGCTCCTACAATGAGCAGTTCTTC. It yields the protein CATQDSSYNEQFF.

The chain links TRBV18 to TRBJ1-3; D might be TRBD1 (5 bases). The CDR3 runs 15 residues. Trimming left V 3 bases short and J 1 base short, with 10 bases between. Germline V CDR1 and CDR2: KGHSH, LQKENI. The chain's CDR3 is CASSPIRQSGNTIYF. The CDR3 region has the DNA TGTGCCAGCTCACCCATCAGACAGTCTGGAAACACCATATATTTT.

V gene TRBV7-6 combines with J gene TRBJ1-4; 9 bases fit TRBD1. CDR3 length: 14 amino acids. The ends lost 5 bases at V and 8 bases at J; junction bases unmatched: 6. The germline CDR1 and CDR2 sequences are SGHVS and FNYEAQ. The chain's CDR3 is CASSLQGAYEKLFF. The CDR3 bases are TGTGCCAGCAGCCTACAGGGGGCATACGAAAAACTGTTTTTT.

This sequence joins TRBV7-2 and TRBJ2-5; 7 nucleotides match TRBD2. Germline trimming cut 3 bases from V and 5 bases from J; bases unmatched to any gene: 15. This CDR3 spans 17 amino acids. The germline gives CDR1 SGHTA, CDR2 FQGNSA. The CDR3 loop is CASSLGSGAGYWETQYF. The CDR3 nucleotides read TGTGCCAGCAGCTTGGGAAGCGGGGCGGGGTACTGGGAGACCCAGTACTTC.

This clone has a single count. This chain links TRBV5-1 with TRBJ2-1; D is perhaps TRBD1 (5 bases). The CDR3 loop spans 18 amino acids. With 2 bases removed from V and 0 bases from J, the gap between germline ends came to 18 bases. Per the germline V gene, CDR1 is SGHRS and CDR2 is YFSETQ. CDR3 nucleotides: TGCGCCAGCAGCTTAAGGTTACAGGATGCTTTCTCCTACAATGAGCAGTTCTTC. Translating it yields CASSLRLQDAFSYNEQFF.

The genes are TRBV29-1 and TRBJ2-7, with a weak D call TRBD1 (6 bases). V lost 3 bases and J lost 4, with 13 bases in between. This CDR3 region has 13 residues. Germline V CDR1 and CDR2: SQVTM, ANQGSEA. The DNA of the CDR3 is TGCAGCGTTGACTCCGGGACAAAATACGAGCAGTACTTC. It yields the protein CSVDSGTKYEQYF.

The chain joins TRBV29-1 to TRBJ2-7; perhaps TRBD2 as D (6 bases). Germline loops: CDR1 SQVTM, CDR2 ANQGSEA. This CDR3 contains 11 residues. The CDR3 DNA reads TGCAGTGCCGGGAGCTACTACGAGCAGTACTTC. Translating it yields CSAGSYYEQYF.

J is TRBJ1-4 and V is TRBV6-5; 8 positions match TRBD1. The length of the CDR3 is 16 residues. The germline CDR1 and CDR2 sequences are MNHEY and SVGAGI. V trimming: 0 bases; J trimming: 7 bases; junction bases outside the gene matches: 7. CDR3 nucleotides: TGTGCCAGCAGTTACTCGGTGACAGGGGATGGTGAAAAACTGTTTTTT. Protein product: CASSYSVTGDGEKLFF.

This clone showed up just a few times. The chain links TRBV5-1 to TRBJ1-2; D is unclear. Trimming pared 4 bases from V and 8 bases from J, leaving 24 bases between. The CDR3 loop spans 16 amino acids. Germline V gene sequence: CDR1 SGHRS, CDR2 YFSETQ. The CDR3 loop is CASSPTGPMGVGGYTF. CDR3 nucleotide sequence: TGCGCCAGCAGCCCGACGGGCCCGATGGGAGTAGGGGGCTACACCTTC.

The gene calls are TRBV29-1 and TRBJ1-2; 9 nucleotides line up with TRBD1. Per germline, CDR1 SQVTM and CDR2 ANQGSEA. The CDR3 runs 13 residues. The junction had 8 bases not matched to a gene; V was cut back by 6 bases and J by 6 bases. CDR3 sequence (DNA): TGCAGCGTCTCAACAGGGGGCGGGGATGGCTACACCTTC. Protein: CSVSTGGGDGYTF.

The V and J genes are TRBV10-3 and TRBJ1-5; 9 bases map to TRBD1. This CDR3 region has 14 residues. Germline V gives CDR1 ENHRY, CDR2 SYGVKD. The V segment lost 5 bases and the J segment 6 bases; nucleotides outside the gene matches: 5. The CDR3, as DNA: TGTGCCATCAGTACAGGGGGCCTGGGTCAGCCCCAGCATTTT. Residues: CAISTGGLGQPQHF.

This clone was seen a single time. The junction and the germline gene differ at one end; a read error may be behind it. J is TRBJ2-7 and V is TRBV2, with D tentatively TRBD2 (6 bases). Germline assignment: CDR1 SNHLY and CDR2 FYNNEI. The CDR3 covers 15 residues. As DNA, the CDR3 is TGTGTCAGCAGTAAAATAGCGGAAAGCTCCTACGAGCAGTACTTC. This codes for CVSSKIAESSYEQYF.

V is TRBV6-5 and J is TRBJ2-7, with TRBD1 identical over 7 bases. V shed 0 bases and J 2 bases; nucleotides not matched to a gene: 4. The CDR3 runs to 15 residues. Germline V gives CDR1 MNHEY, CDR2 SVGAGI. The chain's CDR3 is CASSYSRQGTYEQYF. The CDR3 bases are TGTGCCAGCAGTTACTCGAGACAGGGCACCTACGAGCAGTACTTC.

The rearrangement joins TRBV9 to TRBJ2-1; the D is unclear. Germline V lookup: CDR1 SGDLS, CDR2 YYNGEE. The V end was cut by 1 base, the J end by 8 bases, with 13 bases between. This CDR3 comprises 14 residues. CDR3 sequence (DNA): TGTGCCAGCAGCGTATTTACTAACCTGGATGAGCAGTTCTTC. It is translated as CASSVFTNLDEQFF. Drawing the rest from reference TRBV9 and TRBJ2-1, the complete variable domain is DSGVTQTPKHLITATGQRVTLRCSPRSGDLSVYWYQQSLDQGLQFLIQYYNGEERAKGNILERFSAQQFPDLHSELNLSSLELGDSALYFCASSVFTNLDEQFFGPGTRLTVL.

The V call is TRBV6-1, the J call TRBJ2-7; 10 bases are a match to TRBD2. The CDR3 has 13 residues. Germline CDR1 reads MNHNS; CDR2 reads SASEGT. J was trimmed by 6 bases and V by 4 bases; bases with no gene match: 3. The CDR3 sequence is CASSAIAGGEQYF. In DNA form, the CDR3 reads TGTGCCAGCAGTGCGATAGCGGGAGGCGAGCAGTACTTC.

In regard to this clone: At the DNA level, this CDR3 is encoded by other sequences in the same sample as well. The J gene is TRBJ2-1, the V gene TRBV5-1; D gene ambiguous. The CDR3 loop spans 14 amino acids. Trimming removed 1 base from V and 4 bases from J, with 9 bases in between. CDR1 is SGHRS and CDR2 is YFSETQ in the germline V gene. The DNA of the CDR3 is TGCGCCAGCAGCTTGTCTGGCGGTTACAATGAGCAGTTCTTC. This sequence encodes CASSLSGGYNEQFF.

The chain is built from TRBV2 and TRBJ2-1; tentatively, D is TRBD1 (6 bases). The V gene lost 2 bases and the J gene lost 5 bases, with 13 bases spanning the gap. CDR3 size: 15 residues. Looked up from germline, CDR1 is SNHLY and CDR2 is FYNNEI. This CDR3 reads CASSEIQGPNNEQFF. In DNA, the CDR3 is TGTGCCAGCAGTGAAATCCAGGGGCCGAACAATGAGCAGTTCTTC.

This clone showed up just a few times. The chain is built from TRBV5-4 and TRBJ1-2, with D possibly being TRBD1 (5 bases). Germline V gene data show CDR1 as SGHNT and CDR2 as YYREEE (reference sequence). CDR3 length: 11 residues. Between the trimmed V and J ends, which lost 0 bases and 8 bases, there was a span of 5 bases. The CDR3 DNA follows: TGTGCCAGCAGCTTGGACAGGGGCTACACCTTC. This translates into CASSLDRGYTF.

This rearrangement joins TRBV18 to TRBJ2-1; TRBD2 aligns across 9 bases. The CDR3 sequence is 14 residues long. The germline V gene encodes CDR1 KGHSH and CDR2 LQKENI. V shed 3 bases and J 8 bases; nucleotides not matched to a gene: 5. The CDR3 spells CASSPIAGEDEQFF. Written as DNA, the CDR3 is TGTGCCAGCTCACCCATAGCGGGAGAGGATGAGCAGTTCTTC.

The chain has TRBV10-2 and TRBJ2-5, with 8 bases lining up with TRBD2. Germline V gene sequence: CDR1 WSHSY, CDR2 SAAADI. The CDR3 runs 15 residues. With 7 bases clipped from V and 5 bases from J, the junction kept 12 bases outside the gene matches. This CDR3 reads CASTSGTRGGETQYF. The CDR3, as DNA: TGCGCCAGCACTTCCGGGACTAGGGGGGGGGAGACCCAGTACTTC.

The gene calls are TRBV6-1 and TRBJ2-7; 8 bases are a match to TRBD2. Germline trimming cut 7 bases from V and 0 bases from J; bases unmatched to any gene: 2. Germline CDR1 reads MNHNS; CDR2 reads SASEGT. The CDR3 loop spans 13 amino acids. The CDR3 sequence is CASIGTSSYEQYF. For the CDR3, the DNA is TGTGCCAGCATCGGGACTAGCTCCTACGAGCAGTACTTC.

The chain couples TRBV28 to TRBJ2-7, with 12 bases aligning to TRBD1. This CDR3 comprises 16 residues. Germline-derived CDR1 and CDR2 are MDHEN and SYDVKM. Trimming at V came to 7 bases and at J to 1 base, leaving 8 bases not matched to a gene. The chain's CDR3 is CASTRRGQGASYEQYF. The DNA of the CDR3 is TGTGCCAGCACCCGGCGGGGACAGGGGGCATCCTACGAGCAGTACTTC.

The chain couples TRBV6-5 to TRBJ1-5; 7 bases fit TRBD1. The CDR3 runs to 14 residues. The junction had 5 bases not matched to a gene; V was cut back by 6 bases and J by 3 bases. Germline CDR1 is MNHEY and CDR2 is SVGAGI. The CDR3, as DNA: TGTGCCAGCAGGCCAGGGGGGCTCAATCAGCCCCAGCATTTT. Translating gives CASRPGGLNQPQHF.